This is a list of T cell receptor beta chains from one sample in a study of shared clonotypes between healthy human individuals. Profiling relied on immunoSEQ multiplex PCR, and the TCRdb table lists in-frame clones only, not all of them. In the table there are around 1.6 million clones, 98% of which are singletons. Sequenced: naive CD4+ T cells sorted from blood. Receptor source: a man aged 25 to 45 in good health. CDR3s leave out the opening cysteine and the closing phenylalanine or tryptophan. A D gene is named only where the DNA matches it firmly.

v_call: TRBV28; d_call: -; cdr3_aa: ASSSWGRELF
v_call: TRBV11-2; d_call: -; cdr3_aa: ASSLDVRAKGEETQY
v_call: TRBV6-1; d_call: -; cdr3_aa: ASSGYREEETQY
v_call: TRBV6-5; d_call: -; cdr3_aa: ASSYGGLQYEQY
v_call: TRBV6-1; d_call: -; cdr3_aa: ASSRTYGYT
v_call: TRBV7-9; d_call: -; cdr3_aa: ASSPIVAHAYGYT
v_call: TRBV5-1; d_call: -; cdr3_aa: ASSGQGPKSNEQF
v_call: TRBV9; d_call: -; cdr3_aa: ASSVVDGPVY
v_call: TRBV7-9; d_call: TRBD2; cdr3_aa: ASSSGLAGQYNEQF
v_call: TRBV7-2; d_call: TRBD2; cdr3_aa: ASSLGGRALYEQY
v_call: TRBV2; d_call: -; cdr3_aa: ASSEERITGELF
v_call: TRBV5-1; d_call: -; cdr3_aa: ASAPRAAQETQY
v_call: TRBV7-8; d_call: TRBD1; cdr3_aa: ASSLDRGKQPQH
v_call: TRBV5-1; d_call: -; cdr3_aa: ASSPAPPALEAF
v_call: TRBV7-7; d_call: -; cdr3_aa: ASSLETGAAEQY
v_call: TRBV7-9; d_call: -; cdr3_aa: ASQRGSVNQPQH
v_call: TRBV21-1; d_call: -; cdr3_aa: ASSKTGHYSNQPQH
v_call: TRBV18; d_call: TRBD2; cdr3_aa: ASSPMAGGTDTQY
v_call: TRBV10-3; d_call: -; cdr3_aa: AIKGDGVSYEQY
v_call: TRBV5-1; d_call: TRBD1; cdr3_aa: ASSQVPGQANEKLF
v_call: TRBV18; d_call: TRBD2; cdr3_aa: ASSLTGTGGEQY
v_call: TRBV5-1; d_call: -; cdr3_aa: ASSTNSGPNTGELF
v_call: TRBV6-6; d_call: TRBD2; cdr3_aa: ASIQTSGSYTQY
v_call: TRBV2; d_call: TRBD2; cdr3_aa: ASRGLAVHYEQY
v_call: TRBV5-1; d_call: TRBD2; cdr3_aa: ASSLEKSLAGGPVEQY
v_call: TRBV7-2; d_call: -; cdr3_aa: ASSLLGTGELF
v_call: TRBV10-3; d_call: TRBD2; cdr3_aa: AISSRTSITDTQY
v_call: TRBV5-1; d_call: TRBD2; cdr3_aa: ASSLFSGTSASYGELF
v_call: TRBV12-5; d_call: TRBD1; cdr3_aa: ASGTGTVGETQY
v_call: TRBV29-1; d_call: -; cdr3_aa: SVAQGIGNQPQH
v_call: TRBV4-1; d_call: -; cdr3_aa: ASSQDLGWGGQTYEQY
v_call: TRBV28; d_call: TRBD2; cdr3_aa: ASSTTSGKDYEQY
v_call: TRBV29-1; d_call: TRBD2; cdr3_aa: SVGAGLVYNEQF
v_call: TRBV4-3; d_call: TRBD2; cdr3_aa: ASSQEGRGGRGIDTQY
v_call: TRBV2; d_call: -; cdr3_aa: ASDYSNQPQH
v_call: TRBV25-1; d_call: -; cdr3_aa: ASSELGTEY
v_call: TRBV7-2; d_call: TRBD2; cdr3_aa: ASSPLGAGVNEQY
v_call: TRBV27; d_call: TRBD2; cdr3_aa: ASSSPSGKVSDTQY
v_call: TRBV2; d_call: -; cdr3_aa: ASRESGTEAF
v_call: TRBV6-5; d_call: -; cdr3_aa: ASSYVRGGTGELF
v_call: TRBV19; d_call: -; cdr3_aa: ASSIPGSTDTQY
v_call: TRBV28; d_call: TRBD2; cdr3_aa: ASSFPPTSGYADTQY
v_call: TRBV6-6; d_call: TRBD1; cdr3_aa: ASKTGAVNTEAF
v_call: TRBV7-9; d_call: TRBD1; cdr3_aa: ASSLVGDSSYEQY
v_call: TRBV6-1; d_call: -; cdr3_aa: ASRNTDTQY
v_call: TRBV27; d_call: -; cdr3_aa: ASSPTPAISSSYEQY
v_call: TRBV21-1; d_call: -; cdr3_aa: AQIRDRAHYSNQPQH
v_call: TRBV7-2; d_call: -; cdr3_aa: ASSLAGGAVTYEQY
v_call: TRBV28; d_call: TRBD1; cdr3_aa: ASSWDRGNIPDTQY
v_call: TRBV19; d_call: -; cdr3_aa: ASISGGINSYNEQF
v_call: TRBV6-5; d_call: -; cdr3_aa: ASRPTTGSGNTIY
v_call: TRBV14; d_call: -; cdr3_aa: ASSQEPPGVTTDTQY
v_call: TRBV7-9; d_call: TRBD2; cdr3_aa: ASIPRWTSGQETQY
v_call: TRBV25-1; d_call: TRBD2; cdr3_aa: ASRSSGSAHNEQF